This T cell receptor (beta chain) was captured by sequencing in a study of T cell repertoires in cytomegalovirus infection. Looking at the study overall: Public TCR beta signature analysis indicated the presence of both CMV infection and matching HLA type. Study-wide findings and caveats: Accumulated public TCR beta family frequency recognized individuals carrying CMV together with the relevant HLA.

TCRdb fed the reads into MiXCR, producing one record per CDR3 protein. This table holds roughly 990,000 distinct CDR3 sequences, more than 25% found once. The CDR3 has 15 residues. Trimming pared 5 bases from V and 0 bases from J, leaving 14 bases between. The V gene's germline CDR1 is SGHVS and CDR2 FQNEAQ. For this clonotype: Antigen specificity is unknown.

The source of this sequence is a human donor in good health (CMV status not recorded). Some clones in this sample may be carry-over from other donors' samples. Sequencing was performed on cultured CD8+ T cells from PBMCs, taken from culture after CMV antigen stimulation. The rearrangement links TRBV7-8 to TRBJ2-7; a possible D gene is TRBD1 (6 bases). The DNA of the CDR3 is TGTGCCAGCAGCCCTCGACAGGAGAGCTCCTACGAGCAGTACTTC. Translating it yields CASSPRQESSYEQYF.